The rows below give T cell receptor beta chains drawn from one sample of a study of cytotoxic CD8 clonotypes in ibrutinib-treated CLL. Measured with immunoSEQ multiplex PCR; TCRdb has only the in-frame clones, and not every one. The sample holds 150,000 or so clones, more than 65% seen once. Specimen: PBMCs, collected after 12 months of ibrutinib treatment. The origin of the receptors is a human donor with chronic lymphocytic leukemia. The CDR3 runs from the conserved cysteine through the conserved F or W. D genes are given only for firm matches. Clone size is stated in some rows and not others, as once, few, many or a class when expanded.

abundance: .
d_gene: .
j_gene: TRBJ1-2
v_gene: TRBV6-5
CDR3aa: CATEGSYGYTF
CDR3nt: TGTGCCACCGAGGGCAGCTATGGCTACACCTTC

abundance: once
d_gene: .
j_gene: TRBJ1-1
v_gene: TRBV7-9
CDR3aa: CASSLEGRKNTEAFF
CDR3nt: TGTGCCAGCAGCTTAGAAGGCAGGAAGAACACTGAAGCTTTCTTT

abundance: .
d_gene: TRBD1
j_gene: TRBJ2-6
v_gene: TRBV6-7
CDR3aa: CASSIGTVRWHSGANVLTF
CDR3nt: TGTGCCAGCAGTATCGGGACAGTTCGATGGCATTCTGGGGCCAACGTCCTGACTTTC

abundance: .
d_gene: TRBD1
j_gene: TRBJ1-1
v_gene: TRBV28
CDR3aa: CASSLRAGGTEAFF
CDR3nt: TGTGCCAGCAGTTTAAGGGCAGGGGGCACTGAAGCTTTCTTT

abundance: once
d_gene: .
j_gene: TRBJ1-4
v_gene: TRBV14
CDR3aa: CASSPLLDRLTNEKLFF
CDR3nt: TGTGCCAGCAGCCCCCTTCTGGACAGACTAACTAATGAAAAACTGTTTTTT

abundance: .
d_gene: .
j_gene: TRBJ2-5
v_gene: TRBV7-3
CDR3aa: CASSLTAANGDF
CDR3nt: TGTGCCAGCAGCTTGACGGCTGCTAACGGGGACTTC

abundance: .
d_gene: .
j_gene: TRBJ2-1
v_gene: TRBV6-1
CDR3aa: CASSESPGIFDEQFF
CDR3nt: TGTGCCAGCAGTGAAAGCCCAGGGATCTTCGATGAGCAGTTCTTC

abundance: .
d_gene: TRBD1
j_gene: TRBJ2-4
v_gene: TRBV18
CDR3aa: CASSPGQGGKNIQYF
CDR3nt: TGTGCCAGCTCACCTGGACAGGGGGGCAAAAACATTCAGTACTTC

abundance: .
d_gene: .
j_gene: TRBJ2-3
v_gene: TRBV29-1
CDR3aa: CSVGNRAGGDTQYF
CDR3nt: TGCAGCGTTGGGAACAGGGCCGGAGGAGATACGCAGTATTTT

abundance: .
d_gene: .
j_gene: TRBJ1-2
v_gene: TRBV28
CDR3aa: CASLQEQTLTANYGYTF
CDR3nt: TGTGCCAGCCTCCAGGAACAGACCCTTACAGCTAACTATGGCTACACCTTC